This TCR beta chain is drawn from a study of blood T cell repertoires in COVID-19. Libraries were prepared by immunoSEQ multiplex PCR; TCRdb keeps only in-frame clonotypes and omits some of them. In the table there are some 270,000 clones, 75% to 90% of which are singletons. Germline V gene sequence: CDR1 MNHNY, CDR2 SVGAGI (reference sequence). This CDR3 has 17 amino acids. V dropped 6 bases and J dropped 0 bases, with 15 bases sitting between them. Sequences were obtained from PBMCs or T cells enriched from blood (not recorded which). The sequence was obtained from a woman aged 40 to 50 who had recovered from COVID-19. The rearrangement joins TRBV6-6 to TRBJ2-6; D unresolved. CDR3 sequence: CASSRQFLSSGANVLTF. The CDR3 DNA is TGTGCCAGCAGCCGACAATTCTTGAGCTCTGGGGCCAACGTCCTGACTTTC.